The TCR beta chain described here comes from a study of siplizumab effects on memory and regulatory T cells. The CDR3 sequence is 17 residues long. The germline V gene encodes CDR1 SEHNR and CDR2 FQNEAQ (reference sequence). With 4 bases removed from V and 2 bases from J, the gap between germline ends came to 20 bases. Measured with immunoSEQ multiplex PCR; TCRdb has only the in-frame clones, and not every one. The sample carries roughly 120,000 clones, roughly 94% recorded once. This clonotype was obtained from a human donor in good health. The chain joins TRBV7-9 to TRBJ2-5, with D possibly being TRBD2 (6 bases). Sequencing used non-Treg CD4+ T cells sorted from blood. The CDR3 loop reads CASSSRDAFAGQETQYF. CDR3 bases: TGTGCCAGCAGCTCACGGGACGCCTTTGCGGGGCAAGAGACCCAGTACTTC.